The next 26 T cell receptor beta chains were all read from a single sample in a study of T cell clonality in common variable immunodeficiency. TCRdb keeps only in-frame clones here, not all; method: immunoSEQ multiplex PCR. The data show approximately 37,000 clones, with none appearing a single time. Material for sequencing was peripheral blood mononuclear cells. All receptors come from a person between 18 and 75 years old in good health.

Note on this clone: The read stops 3 residues short of the end of the CDR3; the missing end is completed from the germline J gene. The genes are TRBV10-2 and TRBJ2-5; the D gene is possibly TRBD1 (6 bases). The CDR3 is 12 amino acids. Between the trimmed V and J ends, which lost 4 bases and 5 bases, there was a span of 8 bases. Germline-derived CDR1 and CDR2 are WSHSY and SAAADI. Here the CDR3 reads CASSVQGETQYF. Incomplete CDR3 DNA: TGCGCCAGCAGTGTGCAGGGGGAGACC.

At least ten counts were recorded for this clone. From the germline J gene comes the end of the CDR3, since the read stops 3 residues before it. The J gene is TRBJ2-5, the V gene TRBV5-1; 10 bases are shared with TRBD2. Germline V gives CDR1 SGHRS, CDR2 YFSETQ. This CDR3 has 15 amino acids. V was pared by 5 bases and J by 1 base, with 5 bases of the junction left unmatched. The CDR3 DNA, read in part, is TGCGCCAGCAGTAGTCTAGCGGGGGTCCAAGAGACC. Translating gives CASSSLAGVQET. The CDR3 as a whole reads CASSSLAGVQETQYF.

In this sample, this clone turned up many times. The read terminates 3 residues before the CDR3 end, so the remaining end is supplied by the germline J gene. The chain employs TRBV29-1 and TRBJ1-1, with 7 bases identical to TRBD1. CDR3 size: 12 residues. V lost 7 bases and J lost 2; bases outside the gene matches: 4. The V gene's germline CDR1 is SQVTM and CDR2 ANQGSEA. The part of the CDR3 DNA that was read is TGCAGCGCTGGGACAGTAAACACTGAA. It encodes CSAGTVNTE. The whole CDR3 sequence is CSAGTVNTEAFF.

This clone was recorded at least ten times. The CDR3 is cut off 3 residues early in the read; its end comes from the germline J gene. The chain couples TRBV5-1 to TRBJ1-1; the D is unclear. The CDR3 spans 14 residues. V lost 0 bases to trimming and J lost 6 bases, with 12 bases between them. Germline CDR1 reads SGHRS; CDR2 reads YFSETQ. This CDR3 is CASSLAGNVAEAFF. CDR3 DNA, as far as it was read: TGCGCCAGCAGCTTGGCGGGTAACGTGGCTGAA. The complete variable domain, with remaining parts taken from reference TRBV5-1 and TRBJ1-1, reads KAGVTQTPRYLIKTRGQQVTLSCSPISGHRSVSWYQQTPGQGLQFLFEYFSETQRNKGNFPGRFSGRQFSNSRSEMNVSTLELGDSALYLCASSLAGNVAEAFFGQGTRLTVV.

This clone has more than one count but fewer than ten. The DNA ends 3 residues before the CDR3 does, and the rest of the CDR3 is filled in from the germline J gene. The V gene is TRBV30, the J gene TRBJ1-2; 7 positions agree with TRBD1. The CDR3 spans 12 residues. CDR1 is GTSNPN and CDR2 is SVGIG in the germline V gene (reference sequence). The DNA read from the CDR3 is TGTGCCTGGAATGGGGACAGCTACGAC. Translating gives CAWNGDSYD. The complete CDR3 protein is CAWNGDSYDYTF.

This clone showed up many times. From the germline J gene comes the end of the CDR3, since the read stops 3 residues before it. The rearrangement joins TRBV6-2 or TRBV6-3 to TRBJ2-7, with D possibly being TRBD1 (6 bases). V was trimmed by 7 bases and J by 2 bases, leaving 18 bases between them. The CDR3 is 15 amino acids. The germline gives CDR1 MNHEY, CDR2 SVGEGT. CDR3 DNA (partial): TGTGCCAGCACCCCCGATTGGGGGCTCGCCTACGAG. It yields the protein CASTPDWGLAYE. The whole CDR3 sequence reads CASTPDWGLAYEQYF.

This clone was counted ten times or more. The sequence runs out 3 residues before the end of the CDR3; the remainder is reconstructed from the germline J gene. The V call is TRBV7-8, the J call TRBJ1-2; D possibly corresponds to TRBD1 (6 bases). The CDR3 has 18 residues. Germline assignment: CDR1 SGHVS and CDR2 FQNEAQ. Deletions cut 2 bases from V and 4 bases from J, with 23 bases between. The CDR3: CASSLLSLKQGRSYGYTF. The part of the CDR3 DNA that was read is TGTGCCAGCAGCTTACTTAGTCTTAAACAGGGTAGAAGCTATGGC. The full variable domain, completed using reference TRBV7-8 and TRBJ1-2, is GAGVSQSPRYKVAKRGQDVALRCDPISGHVSLFWYQQALGQGPEFLTYFQNEAQLDKSGLPSDRFFAERPEGSVSTLKIQRTQQEDSAVYLCASSLLSLKQGRSYGYTFGSGTRLTVV.

Turning to this clone: The read terminates 3 residues ahead of where the CDR3 ends, so the germline J gene completes it. V and J are TRBV5-1 and TRBJ2-1; weak D call: TRBD2 (5 bases). The CDR3 spans 14 residues. Per the germline V gene, CDR1 is SGHRS and CDR2 is YFSETQ. With 1 base removed from V and 9 bases from J, the gap between germline ends came to 14 bases. The CDR3 bases that were read are TGCGCCAGCAGCTTGCCTCAGGAAGAGGGTGAG. Protein product: CASSLPQEEGE. The CDR3 as a whole reads CASSLPQEEGEQFF.

Details on this clone: The read finishes 3 residues shy of the CDR3 end, and the germline J gene is used to complete it. The chain couples TRBV19 to TRBJ1-2, with a possible D match to TRBD1 (5 bases). CDR1 and CDR2 (germline): LNHDA, SQIVND (reference sequence). The CDR3 consists of 17 residues. CDR3 loop: CASSILSTSGGYNDYTF. CDR3 DNA, as far as it was read: TGTGCCAGTAGTATCCTCAGCACTAGCGGGGGTTACAATGAC. The whole variable domain, filled in from reference TRBV19 and TRBJ1-2, reads DGGITQSPKYLFRKEGQNVTLSCEQNLNHDAMYWYRQDPGQGLRLIYYSQIVNDFQKGDIAEGYSVSREKKESFPLTVTSAQKNPTAFYLCASSILSTSGGYNDYTFGSGTRLTVV.

On this clone itself: The sequenced fragment ends 3 residues before the CDR3 boundary, so the rest is inferred from the germline J gene. V is TRBV2 and J is TRBJ2-1; perhaps TRBD2 as D (6 bases). This CDR3 is built from 14 residues. Germline lookup yields CDR1 SNHLY and CDR2 FYNNEI. Between the trimmed V and J ends, which lost 9 bases and 6 bases, there was a span of 18 bases. CDR3 protein: CASSPGLPFNEQFF. The DNA read from the CDR3 is TGTGCCAGTTCCCCGGGACTCCCTTTCAATGAG.

Many counts were recorded for this clone. CDR3 in amino acids: CASRGGQSAYEQYF. CDR3 DNA (partial): TGTGCCAGCAGGGGTGGGCAGTCGGCCTACGAG. J is TRBJ2-7 and V is TRBV2; D remains unclear. Read coverage stops 3 residues before the CDR3 terminus; the germline J gene supplies the remainder. V lost 6 bases and J lost 2, with 14 bases in between. Germline CDR1 and CDR2: SNHLY and FYNNEI. The CDR3 totals 14 residues.

This clone was counted a few times. The read finishes 3 residues shy of the CDR3 end, and the germline J gene is used to complete it. This rearrangement joins TRBV11-3 to TRBJ1-1; 7 positions agree with TRBD1. Germline CDR1 reads SGHNT; CDR2 reads YENEEA. The CDR3 extends over 15 amino acids. Trimming removed 2 bases from V and 1 base from J; junction bases left unmatched: 4. The DNA read from the CDR3 is TGTGCCAGCAGCTTATCGGGACAGAGGAACACTGAA. It codes for CASSLSGQRNTE. The entire CDR3 sequence reads CASSLSGQRNTEAFF.

This clone was recorded many times. The DNA ends 3 residues before the CDR3 does, and the rest of the CDR3 is filled in from the germline J gene. The chain combines TRBV18 with TRBJ2-3; TRBD2 matches 8 bases. V lost 2 bases and J lost 3; bases outside the gene matches: 4. CDR1 is KGHSH, CDR2 LQKENI, per germline. The CDR3 is 15 residues long. CDR3 in amino acids: CASSPGGLGTDTQYF. The DNA read from the CDR3 is TGTGCCAGCTCACCAGGGGGACTAGGAACAGATACG. The variable domain in full, completed from reference TRBV18 and TRBJ2-3, reads NAGVMQNPRHLVRRRGQEARLRCSPMKGHSHVYWYRQLPEEGLKFMVYLQKENIIDESGMPKERFSAEFPKEGPSILRIQQVVRGDSAAYFCASSPGGLGTDTQYFGPGTRLTVL.

Of note for this clone: The CDR3 extends 3 residues past the end of the read, so its final part is completed from the germline J gene. The V and J genes are TRBV6-1 and TRBJ1-2; maybe TRBD1 (5 bases). Per the germline V gene, CDR1 is MNHNS and CDR2 is SASEGT. The CDR3 consists of 15 residues. CDR3 amino acids: CASSGSSGGSYDYTF. CDR3 bases read: TGTGCCAGCAGTGGTTCTAGCGGGGGGTCCTACGAC.

This clone was detected ten times or more. The CDR3 goes on 3 residues after the read ends, and that part is filled in from the germline J gene. This chain joins TRBV5-1 and TRBJ2-1; 7 bases fit TRBD1. Germline V gene sequence: CDR1 SGHRS, CDR2 YFSETQ. J gave up 2 bases and V 2 bases, and 1 base lay outside the gene matches. The length of the CDR3 is 14 residues. CDR3: CASSFDRAYNEQFF. The covered CDR3 bases are TGCGCCAGCAGCTTTGACAGGGCCTACAATGAG.

This clone was detected many times. The read falls 3 residues short of the CDR3 end, and the missing part is taken from the germline J gene. This chain joins TRBV29-1 and TRBJ2-7; tentatively, D is TRBD1 (5 bases). Trimming removed 3 bases from V and 4 bases from J, with 10 bases in between. The CDR3 runs to 12 residues. CDR1 is SQVTM, CDR2 ANQGSEA, per germline. CDR3 residues: CSVEDKSYEQYF. The CDR3 bases that were read are TGCAGCGTTGAGGACAAGTCTTACGAG.

This clone was observed at least ten times. The CDR3 spells CAIRGGGERTNTEAFF. The CDR3 bases that were read are TGTGCCATCAGAGGGGGGGGCGAAAGGACGAACACTGAA. The chain uses TRBV10-3 and TRBJ1-1, with D maybe TRBD1 (6 bases). The read stops 3 residues short of the end of the CDR3; the missing end is completed from the germline J gene. V lost 6 bases, J lost 1 base, and 18 bases lay in between. There are 16 residues in the CDR3. The V gene's germline CDR1 is ENHRY and CDR2 SYGVKD.

Points on this clone: The read comes to an end 3 residues before the CDR3 does, leaving the germline J gene to fill in the end. The chain combines TRBV18 with TRBJ1-2; no definite D call. Germline V CDR1 and CDR2: KGHSH, LQKENI. This CDR3 is 15 amino acids long. CDR3 loop: CASSPPSGRAYDYTF. CDR3 bases read: TGTGCCAGCTCACCACCGAGCGGGAGGGCCTACGAC.

This clone came up many times. The read falls 3 residues short of the CDR3 end, and the missing part is taken from the germline J gene. This rearrangement joins TRBV29-1 to TRBJ1-1, with a tentative D call TRBD1 (5 bases). CDR1 and CDR2 from the germline V gene are SQVTM and ANQGSEA. The germline V and J ends were trimmed by 7 bases and 5 bases, with 14 bases remaining between them. CDR3 size: 12 residues. CDR3 DNA, as far as it was read: TGCAGCGGAGGTACAGGTGGTACTGAA. Translation: CSGGTGGTE. The entire CDR3 protein is CSGGTGGTEAFF.

This clone occurred many times. Read coverage stops 3 residues before the CDR3 terminus; the germline J gene supplies the remainder. This sequence joins TRBV20-1 and TRBJ2-7; TRBD2 aligns across 15 bases. Germline V lookup: CDR1 DFQATT, CDR2 SNEGSKA (reference sequence). V lost 6 bases and J lost 4; bases outside the gene matches: 7. The CDR3 extends over 15 amino acids. Partial CDR3 DNA: TGCAGTGCCCGGACTAGCGGGGGGGATTTTTACGAG. The encoded protein is CSARTSGGDFYE. The CDR3 as a whole reads CSARTSGGDFYEQYF.

Worth noting for this clone: Sequencing ends 3 residues short of the CDR3 end; the germline J gene provides the rest. The chain employs TRBV13 and TRBJ2-7, with 7 bases identical to TRBD1. The CDR3 runs 14 residues. Germline trimming cut 6 bases from V and 2 bases from J; bases unmatched to any gene: 7. CDR1 PRHDT and CDR2 FYEKMQ come from the germline V gene (reference sequence). CDR3 DNA (partial): TGTGCCAGCAGAAATACTGGACAGGCCTACGAG. This sequence encodes CASRNTGQAYE. Given in full, the CDR3 is CASRNTGQAYEQYF.

A note on this clone: Read coverage stops 3 residues before the CDR3 terminus; the germline J gene supplies the remainder. This chain uses TRBV30 with TRBJ2-3; 9 bases match TRBD1. The CDR3 runs to 13 residues. Germline V gene sequence: CDR1 GTSNPN, CDR2 SVGIG (reference sequence). The CDR3 loop is CAWSTGGRQPQYF. Partial CDR3 DNA: TGTGCCTGGAGCACAGGGGGCCGTCAGCCG.

This clone was counted a few times. From the germline J gene comes the end of the CDR3, since the read stops 3 residues before it. The chain carries TRBV11-3 and TRBJ2-5, with D perhaps assigned TRBD1 or TRBD2 (6 bases each). This CDR3 is built from 14 residues. The V end was cut by 1 base, the J end by 5 bases, with 11 bases between. CDR1 and CDR2 (germline): SGHNT, YENEEA. The CDR3 bases that were read are TGTGCCAGCAGCTTAGGGAGGGGGAGCGAGACC. This codes for CASSLGRGSET. The whole CDR3 protein reads CASSLGRGSETQYF.

This clone appeared a few times. The observed sequence ends 3 residues before the CDR3 terminus, with the missing tail filled in from the germline J gene. The chain recombines TRBV6-2 or TRBV6-3 with TRBJ1-1, with no clear D. Per germline, CDR1 MNHEY and CDR2 SVGEGT. This CDR3 spans 14 amino acids. Trimming removed 0 bases at V and 6 bases at J, with 11 bases between. The sequenced part of the CDR3 DNA is TGTGCCAGCAGTTACTCGGGCAGAAACCCTGAA. Its protein is CASSYSGRNPE. The entire CDR3 reads CASSYSGRNPEAFF.

This clone has at least ten counts. The CDR3 end lies 3 residues beyond the end of the read and is filled in from the germline J gene. The chain uses TRBV29-1 and TRBJ1-2; perhaps TRBD1 as D (6 bases). Germline V lookup: CDR1 SQVTM, CDR2 ANQGSEA. The CDR3 length is 14 residues. With 7 bases removed from V and 0 bases from J, the gap between germline ends came to 15 bases. CDR3 sequence reads: CSAGGDTPNYGYTF. The DNA read from the CDR3 is TGCAGCGCAGGTGGGGACACCCCTAACTATGGC.

This clone was seen at least ten times. The CDR3 extends 3 residues past the end of the read, so its final part is completed from the germline J gene. This chain joins TRBV5-5 and TRBJ1-2; maybe TRBD1 (5 bases). Germline V gene sequence: CDR1 SGHKS, CDR2 YYEKEE (reference sequence). The ends were cut back, 2 bases at V and 3 bases at J, with 11 bases in the middle. The CDR3 runs to 14 residues. The CDR3 sequence: CASSFQGLDYGYTF. The part of the CDR3 DNA that was read is TGTGCCAGCAGCTTTCAGGGTTTAGACTATGGC.